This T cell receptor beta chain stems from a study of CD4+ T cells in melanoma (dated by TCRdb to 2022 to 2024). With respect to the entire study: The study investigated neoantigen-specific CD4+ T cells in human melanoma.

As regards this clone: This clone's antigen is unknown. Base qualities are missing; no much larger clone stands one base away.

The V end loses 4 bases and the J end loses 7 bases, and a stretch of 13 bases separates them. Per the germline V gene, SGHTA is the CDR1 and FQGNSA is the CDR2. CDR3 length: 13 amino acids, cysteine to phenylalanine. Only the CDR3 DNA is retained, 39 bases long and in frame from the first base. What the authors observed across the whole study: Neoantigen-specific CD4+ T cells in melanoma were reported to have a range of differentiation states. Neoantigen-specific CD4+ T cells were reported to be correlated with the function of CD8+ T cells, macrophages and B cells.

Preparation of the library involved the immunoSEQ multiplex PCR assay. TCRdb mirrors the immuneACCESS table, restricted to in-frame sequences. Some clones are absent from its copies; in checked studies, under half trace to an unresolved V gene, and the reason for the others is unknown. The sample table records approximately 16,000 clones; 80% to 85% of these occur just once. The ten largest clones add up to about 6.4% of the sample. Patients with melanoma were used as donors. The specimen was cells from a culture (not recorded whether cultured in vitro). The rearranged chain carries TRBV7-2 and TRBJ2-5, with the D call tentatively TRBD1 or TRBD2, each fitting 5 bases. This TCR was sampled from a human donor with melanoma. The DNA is TGTGCCAGCAGCTCTGGGGACCATTCGACCCAGTACTTC. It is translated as CASSSGDHSTQYF.